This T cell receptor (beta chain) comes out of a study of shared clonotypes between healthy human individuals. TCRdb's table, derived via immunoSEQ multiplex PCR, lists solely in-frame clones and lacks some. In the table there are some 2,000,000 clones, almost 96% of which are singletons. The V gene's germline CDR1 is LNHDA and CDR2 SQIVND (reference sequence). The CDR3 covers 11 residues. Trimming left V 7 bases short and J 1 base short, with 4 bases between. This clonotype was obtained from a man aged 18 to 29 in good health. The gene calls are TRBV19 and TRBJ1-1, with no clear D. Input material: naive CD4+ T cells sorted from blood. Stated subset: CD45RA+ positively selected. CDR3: CASIWNTEAFF. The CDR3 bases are TGTGCCAGTATTTGGAACACTGAAGCTTTCTTT.